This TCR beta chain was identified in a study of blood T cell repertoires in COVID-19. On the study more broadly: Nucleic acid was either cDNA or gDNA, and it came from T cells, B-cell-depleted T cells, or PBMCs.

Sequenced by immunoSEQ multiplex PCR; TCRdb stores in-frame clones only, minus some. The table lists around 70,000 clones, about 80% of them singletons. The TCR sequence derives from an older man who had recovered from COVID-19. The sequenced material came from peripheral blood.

CDR3 coding DNA: TGTGCCAGCAGTGAAGCGCCGGACGGAGGAAGAGGCTACACCTTC. Amino acid sequence: CASSEAPDGGRGYTF. V and J are TRBV6-1 and TRBJ1-2; D is unclear. CDR1 is MNHNS, CDR2 SASEGT, per germline. The CDR3 spans 15 residues. V gave up 0 bases and J gave up 8 bases, with 16 bases separating them.